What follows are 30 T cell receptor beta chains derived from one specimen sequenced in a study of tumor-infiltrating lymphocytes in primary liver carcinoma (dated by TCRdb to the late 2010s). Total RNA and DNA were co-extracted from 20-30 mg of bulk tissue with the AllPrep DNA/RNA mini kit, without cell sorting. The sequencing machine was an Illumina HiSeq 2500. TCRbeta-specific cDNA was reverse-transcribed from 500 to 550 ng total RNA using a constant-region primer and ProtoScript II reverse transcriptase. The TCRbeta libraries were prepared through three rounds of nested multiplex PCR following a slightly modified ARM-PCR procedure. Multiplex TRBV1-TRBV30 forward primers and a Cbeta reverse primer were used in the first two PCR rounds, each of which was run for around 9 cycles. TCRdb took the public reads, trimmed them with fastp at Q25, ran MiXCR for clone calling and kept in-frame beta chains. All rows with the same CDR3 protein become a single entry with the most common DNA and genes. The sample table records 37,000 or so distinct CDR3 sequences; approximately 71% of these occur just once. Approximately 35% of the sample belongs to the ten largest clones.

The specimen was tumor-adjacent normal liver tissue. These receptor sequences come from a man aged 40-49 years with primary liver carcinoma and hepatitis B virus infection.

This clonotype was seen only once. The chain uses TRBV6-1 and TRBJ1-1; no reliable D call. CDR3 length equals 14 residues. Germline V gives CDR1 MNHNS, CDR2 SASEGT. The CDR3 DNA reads TGTGCTATGGTTGGCTCCTTTATGAACACTGAAGCTTTCTTT. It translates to CAMVGSFMNTEAFF.

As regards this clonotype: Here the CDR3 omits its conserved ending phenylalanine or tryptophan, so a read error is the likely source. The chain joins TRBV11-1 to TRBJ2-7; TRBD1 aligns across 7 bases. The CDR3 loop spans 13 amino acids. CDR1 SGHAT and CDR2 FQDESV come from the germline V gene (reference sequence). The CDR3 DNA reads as TGTACCATCAGGGGGAAGCGATGCTACAAGCAGTACTTA. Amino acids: CTIRGKRCYKQYL.

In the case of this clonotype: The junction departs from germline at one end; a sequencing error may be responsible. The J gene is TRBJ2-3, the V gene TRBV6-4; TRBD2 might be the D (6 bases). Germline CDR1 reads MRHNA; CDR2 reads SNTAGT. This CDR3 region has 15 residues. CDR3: CASSRITGETDTQYF. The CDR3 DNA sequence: TGCGCCAGCAGCCGAATAACGGGAGAAACAGATACGCAGTATTTT.

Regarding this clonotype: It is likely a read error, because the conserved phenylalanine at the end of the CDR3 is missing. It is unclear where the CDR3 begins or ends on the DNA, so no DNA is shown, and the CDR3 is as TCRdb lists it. CDR3 in amino acids: CAISDREKGMETLYS. The genes are TRBV10-3 and TRBJ2-5; the table's D gene call, TRBD1, was not cross checked with the DNA. The CDR3 spans 15 residues, counting both ends. CDR1 is ENHRY, CDR2 SYGVKD, per germline.

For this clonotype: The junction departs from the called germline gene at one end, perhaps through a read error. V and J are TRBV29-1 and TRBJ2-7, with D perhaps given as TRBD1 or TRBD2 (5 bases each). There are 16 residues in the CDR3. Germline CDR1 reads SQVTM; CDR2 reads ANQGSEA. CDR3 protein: CIAMTYGTGAPYEQYF. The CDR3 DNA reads TGCATCGCCATGACATATGGGACCGGCGCTCCCTACGAGCAATACTTC.

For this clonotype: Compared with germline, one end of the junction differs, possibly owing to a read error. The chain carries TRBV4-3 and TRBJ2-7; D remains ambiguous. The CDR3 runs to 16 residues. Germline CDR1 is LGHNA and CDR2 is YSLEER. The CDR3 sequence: CASSRDVSFAKNEQCF. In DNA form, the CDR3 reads TGCGCCAGCAGCCGAGATGTAAGTTTTGCGAAAAACGAGCAGTGCTTC.

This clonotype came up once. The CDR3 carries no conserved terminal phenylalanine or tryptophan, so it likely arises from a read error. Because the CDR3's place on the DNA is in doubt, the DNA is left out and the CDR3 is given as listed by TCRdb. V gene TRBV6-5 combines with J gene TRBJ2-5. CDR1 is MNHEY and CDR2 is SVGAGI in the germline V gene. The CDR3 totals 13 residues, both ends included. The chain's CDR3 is CASSYSNQETQYS.

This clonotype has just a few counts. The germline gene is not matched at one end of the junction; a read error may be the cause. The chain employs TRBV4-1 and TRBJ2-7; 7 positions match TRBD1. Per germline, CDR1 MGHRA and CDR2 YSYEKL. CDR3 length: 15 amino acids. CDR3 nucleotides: TGTACCAGCAGCCCGCCGGACAGGCTCTCCTACGAGCAGTACTTC. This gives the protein CTSSPPDRLSYEQYF.

The CDR3, as DNA: TGCAGCTTGCCTGAGGGGACCGGGGAGCTGTTTTTT. Translation: CSLPEGTGELFF. The genes are TRBV29-1 and TRBJ2-2; either TRBD1 or TRBD2 may fit D (5 bases each). Germline V lookup: CDR1 SQVTM, CDR2 ANQGSEA. The CDR3 sequence is 12 residues long. V gave up 8 bases and J gave up 5 bases, with 12 bases separating them.

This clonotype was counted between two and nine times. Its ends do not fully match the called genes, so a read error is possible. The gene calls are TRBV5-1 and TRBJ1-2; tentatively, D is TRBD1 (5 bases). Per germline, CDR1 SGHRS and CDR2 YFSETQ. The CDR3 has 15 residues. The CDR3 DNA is TGTGCCAGCAGCTTGGAGATGGTCACGGGGGATGGCTACACCTTC. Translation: CASSLEMVTGDGYTF.

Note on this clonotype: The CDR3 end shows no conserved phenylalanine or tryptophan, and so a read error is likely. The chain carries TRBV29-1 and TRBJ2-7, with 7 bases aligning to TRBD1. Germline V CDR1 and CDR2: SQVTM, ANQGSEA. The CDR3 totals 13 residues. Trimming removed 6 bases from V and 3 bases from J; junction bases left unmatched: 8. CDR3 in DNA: TGCAGCGTGGTAACTGACAGGGACTACGAGCAGTACTTA. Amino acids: CSVVTDRDYEQYL.

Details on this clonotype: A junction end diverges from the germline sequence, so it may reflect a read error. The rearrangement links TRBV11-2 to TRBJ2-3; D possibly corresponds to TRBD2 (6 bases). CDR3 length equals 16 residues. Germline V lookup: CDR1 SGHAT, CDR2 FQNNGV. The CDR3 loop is CASSSTTSPGRNTQYF. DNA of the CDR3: TGTGCCAGCAGCTCAACTACTAGCCCGGGTAGAAATACACAGTATTTT.

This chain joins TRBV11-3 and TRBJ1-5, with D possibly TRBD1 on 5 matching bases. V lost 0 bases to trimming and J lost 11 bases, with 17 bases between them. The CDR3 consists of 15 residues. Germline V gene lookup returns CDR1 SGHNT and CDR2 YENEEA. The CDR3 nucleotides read TGTGCCAGCAGCTTAGATCTGGGGGTGGGTCAATCCCAGCATTTT. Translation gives CASSLDLGVGQSQHF.

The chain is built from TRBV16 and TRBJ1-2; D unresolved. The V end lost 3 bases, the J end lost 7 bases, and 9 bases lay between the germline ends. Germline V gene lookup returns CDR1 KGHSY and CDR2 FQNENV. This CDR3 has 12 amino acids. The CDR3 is CASSQARVGYTF. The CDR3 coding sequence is TGTGCCAGCAGCCAGGCACGGGTTGGCTACACCTTC.

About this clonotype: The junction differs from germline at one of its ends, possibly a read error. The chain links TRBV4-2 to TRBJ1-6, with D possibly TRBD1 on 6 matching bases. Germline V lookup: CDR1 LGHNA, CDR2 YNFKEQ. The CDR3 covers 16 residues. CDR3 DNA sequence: TGCACCAGCAGCCAAGATCGGGGGACAACCGGCTCACCCCTCCACTTT. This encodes CTSSQDRGTTGSPLHF.

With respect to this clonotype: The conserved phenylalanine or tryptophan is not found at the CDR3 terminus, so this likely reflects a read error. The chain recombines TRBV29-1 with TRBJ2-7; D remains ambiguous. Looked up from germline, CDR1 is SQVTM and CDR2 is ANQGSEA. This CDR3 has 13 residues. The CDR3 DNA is TGCAGTGTTGCCGGGCCCGAACCCTACGAGCAGTACCTC. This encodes CSVAGPEPYEQYL.

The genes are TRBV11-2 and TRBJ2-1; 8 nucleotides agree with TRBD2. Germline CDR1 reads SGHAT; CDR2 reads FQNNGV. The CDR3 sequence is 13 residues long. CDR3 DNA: TGTACGAGCAGCTTAGGACTAGCCGGTGAACAGTTCTTC. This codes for CTSSLGLAGEQFF.

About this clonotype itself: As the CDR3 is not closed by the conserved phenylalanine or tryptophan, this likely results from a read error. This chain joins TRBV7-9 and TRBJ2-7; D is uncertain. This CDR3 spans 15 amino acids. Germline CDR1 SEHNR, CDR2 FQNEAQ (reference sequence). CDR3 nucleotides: TGTGCCAGCAGCTTAGCGAGAAATTTTGTCTACAAGCAGTACCTC. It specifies CASSLARNFVYKQYL.

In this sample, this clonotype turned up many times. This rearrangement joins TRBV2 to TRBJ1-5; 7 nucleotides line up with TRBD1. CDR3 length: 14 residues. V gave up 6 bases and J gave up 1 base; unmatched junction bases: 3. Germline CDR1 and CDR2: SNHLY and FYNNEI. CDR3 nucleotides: TGTGCCAGCAGCTTGGACAGGAGCAATCAGCCCCAGCATTTT. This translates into CASSLDRSNQPQHF.

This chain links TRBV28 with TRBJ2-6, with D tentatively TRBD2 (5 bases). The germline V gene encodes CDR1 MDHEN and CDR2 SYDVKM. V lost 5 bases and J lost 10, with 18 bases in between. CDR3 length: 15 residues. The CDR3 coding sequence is TGTGCCAGCAGTCCTCCCGCTGGCGGGTCTAACGTCCTGACTTTC. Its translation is CASSPPAGGSNVLTF.

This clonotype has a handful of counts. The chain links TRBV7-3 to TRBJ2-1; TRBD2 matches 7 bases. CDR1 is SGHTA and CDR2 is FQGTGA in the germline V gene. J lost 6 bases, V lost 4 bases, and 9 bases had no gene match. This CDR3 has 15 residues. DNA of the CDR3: TGTGCCAGCAGCTCAAGCGGGAACGGGTTCAATGAGCAGTTCTTC. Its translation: CASSSSGNGFNEQFF.

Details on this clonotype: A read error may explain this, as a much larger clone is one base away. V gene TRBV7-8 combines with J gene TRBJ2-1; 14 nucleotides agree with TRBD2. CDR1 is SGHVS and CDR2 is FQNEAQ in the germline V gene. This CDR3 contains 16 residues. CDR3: CASTPTTSGRGNEQLF. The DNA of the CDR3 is TGTGCCAGCACCCCCACGACTAGCGGGAGGGGCAATGAGCAGCTCTTC.

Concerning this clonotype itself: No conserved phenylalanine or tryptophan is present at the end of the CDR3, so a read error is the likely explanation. In DNA, the CDR3 is TGCGCCTGCAGTGAAGTAGAAAACACTGCAGCTTTCCTT. Its protein is CACSEVENTAAFL. The chain has TRBV10-2 and TRBJ1-1; no clear D gene. Looked up from germline, CDR1 is WSHSY and CDR2 is SAAADI. The CDR3 loop spans 13 amino acids.

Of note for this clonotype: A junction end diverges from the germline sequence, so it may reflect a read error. The CDR3 DNA follows: TGCGCCAGCAGCCAAGTAGAGGGGTTCATCGGTGAGCAGCTCTTC. It translates to CASSQVEGFIGEQLF. The rearrangement uses TRBV4-1 and TRBJ2-1; either TRBD1 or TRBD2 may fit D (5 bases each). CDR1 and CDR2 from the germline V gene are MGHRA and YSYEKL. There are 15 residues in the CDR3.

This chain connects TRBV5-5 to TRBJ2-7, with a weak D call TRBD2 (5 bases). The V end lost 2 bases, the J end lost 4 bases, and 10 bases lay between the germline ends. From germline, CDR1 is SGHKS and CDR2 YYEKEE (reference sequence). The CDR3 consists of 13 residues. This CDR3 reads CASSLPTGYEQYF. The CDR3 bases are TGTGCCAGCAGCTTACCGACGGGGTACGAGCAGTACTTC. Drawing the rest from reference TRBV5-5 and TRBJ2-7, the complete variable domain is DAGVTQSPTHLIKTRGQQVTLRCSPISGHKSVSWYQQVLGQGPQFIFQYYEKEERGRGNFPDRFSARQFPNYSSELNVNALLLGDSALYLCASSLPTGYEQYFGPGTRLTVT.

The CDR3 reads CASSRTGYSQQFF. The CDR3 DNA follows: TGTGCCAGCAGTCGGACAGGGTACAGTCAGCAGTTCTTC. The chain has TRBV12-3 or TRBV12-4 and TRBJ2-1; 8 bases agree with TRBD1. Losses at the gene ends were 5 bases for V and 11 bases for J; bases not matched to a gene: 8. There are 13 residues in the CDR3.

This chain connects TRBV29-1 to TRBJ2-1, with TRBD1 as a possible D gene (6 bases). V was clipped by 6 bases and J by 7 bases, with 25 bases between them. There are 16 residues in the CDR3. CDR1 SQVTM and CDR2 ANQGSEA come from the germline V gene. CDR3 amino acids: CSVANQGWGRHNEQFF. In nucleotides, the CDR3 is TGCAGCGTCGCTAATCAGGGGTGGGGTAGGCATAATGAGCAGTTCTTC.

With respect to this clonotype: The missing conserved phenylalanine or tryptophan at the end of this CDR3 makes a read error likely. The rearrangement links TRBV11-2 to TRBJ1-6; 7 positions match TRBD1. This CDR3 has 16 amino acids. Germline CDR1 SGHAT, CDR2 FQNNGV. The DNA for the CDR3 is TGTGCCAGTAGCTTAGGGGACAGCGGCCATAATTCACCCCTCCACTGT. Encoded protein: CASSLGDSGHNSPLHC.

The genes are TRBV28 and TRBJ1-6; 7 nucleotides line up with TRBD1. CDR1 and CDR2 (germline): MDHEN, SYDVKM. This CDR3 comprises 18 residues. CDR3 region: CVSQPGIGGEMENSPLHF. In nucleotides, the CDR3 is TGTGTCAGTCAACCCGGGATAGGGGGCGAGATGGAGAATTCACCCCTCCACTTT.

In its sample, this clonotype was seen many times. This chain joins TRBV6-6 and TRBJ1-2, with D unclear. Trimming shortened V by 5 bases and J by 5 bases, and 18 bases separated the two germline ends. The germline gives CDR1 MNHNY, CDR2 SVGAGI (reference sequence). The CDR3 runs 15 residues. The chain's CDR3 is CASSRGMGTQYGYTF. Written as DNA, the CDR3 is TGTGCCAGCAGTCGTGGAATGGGCACTCAGTATGGCTACACCTTC.